One T cell receptor (beta chain) is described in this entry. This sample stems from a study of blood T cell repertoires in COVID-19. Study in general: The samples span acute and convalescent COVID-19 from the United States, Italy and Spain. T cells, B-cell-depleted T cells, or PBMCs supplied cDNA or gDNA.

The V end was cut by 9 bases, the J end by 4 bases, with 12 bases between. Germline V gives CDR1 LNHDA, CDR2 SQIVND (reference sequence). The CDR3 spans 12 residues. Original handling: Quantification of nucleated cells was approximated via reference gene primer amplification. Generated by immunoSEQ multiplex PCR, the TCRdb table keeps only in-frame clones and is missing some. Clone size and V and J calls were adopted from that table, with D and trimming inferred from the DNA. The sample includes 65,000 to 90,000 clones, roughly 84% of them seen just once. This clonotype was sampled from a woman aged 18-29 years with acute or convalescent COVID-19. Sequencing used peripheral blood. The rearrangement uses TRBV19 and TRBJ1-2, with D unclear. CDR3: CASRGGLYGYTF. CDR3 bases: TGTGCCAGCCGGGGTGGGCTCTATGGCTACACCTTC.